Reported below is one T cell receptor (beta chain). This specimen comes from a study of blood T cells in healthy people across ages. Per the germline V gene, CDR1 is SEHNR and CDR2 is FQNEAQ (reference sequence). V lost 5 bases and J 5 bases, leaving 15 bases between the germline ends. The CDR3 covers 15 residues. It was with a sample-barcoded 5' primer and a J-beta primer mix that a second PCR of roughly 7 to 12 cycles was run. TCRdb reprocessed the 5' RACE reads via MiXCR and lists one record per CDR3 protein. The repertoire holds about 1.1 million distinct CDR3 sequences, with approximately 38% as singletons.

This chain connects TRBV7-9 to TRBJ1-4; weak D call: TRBD1 (5 bases). The sequence was obtained from a man aged 18 to 30 in good health. The sample consisted of blood. The CDR3 region is CASSPVAAGNEKLFF. The CDR3 DNA reads as TGTGCCAGCAGCCCCGTTGCGGCAGGGAATGAAAAACTGTTTTTT. Filled out from reference TRBV7-9 and TRBJ1-4, the complete variable domain reads DTGVSQNPRHKITKRGQNVTFRCDPISEHNRLYWYRQTLGQGPEFLTYFQNEAQLEKSRLLSDRFSAERPKGSFSTLEIQRTEQGDSAMYLCASSPVAAGNEKLFFGSGTQLSVL.